This record concerns one T cell receptor (beta chain) sequence. The sample originates from a study of blood T cell repertoires in COVID-19. Study-wide context: Samples taken during acute and convalescent COVID-19 were collected in the United States, Italy and Spain. From T cells, B-cell-depleted T cells, or PBMCs came the material, which was cDNA or gDNA.

While infection was still active, Seattle patients were enrolled and then followed longitudinally. J gave up 3 bases and V 3 bases, and 0 bases lay outside the gene matches. Germline V gene data show CDR1 as KGHSH and CDR2 as LQKENI. This CDR3 region has 14 residues. Original handling: From reference gene primer amplification, estimates of nucleated cell counts were derived. Method: immunoSEQ multiplex PCR; TCRdb's copy keeps in-frame clones and lacks some. The DNA gave D and trimming, while V, J and clone size come from that table. Here the sample spans a few hundred thousand clones, around 88% being singletons.

This rearrangement joins TRBV18 to TRBJ1-4, with 8 bases identical to TRBD1. The sample was peripheral blood. This sequence originates from a woman between 45 and 60 years old with COVID-19, enrolled during active disease. The chain's CDR3 is CASSPTGANEKLFF. In DNA form, the CDR3 reads TGTGCCAGCTCACCGACAGGGGCTAATGAAAAACTGTTTTTT. The whole variable domain, remainder taken from reference TRBV18 and TRBJ1-4, is NAGVMQNPRHLVRRRGQEARLRCSPMKGHSHVYWYRQLPEEGLKFMVYLQKENIIDESGMPKERFSAEFPKEGPSILRIQQVVRGDSAAYFCASSPTGANEKLFFGSGTQLSVL.